This passage covers 15 T cell receptor beta chains from one sample sequenced in a study of blood T cell repertoires in COVID-19. The repertoire was sequenced with immunoSEQ multiplex PCR; TCRdb's copy has only in-frame clones and lacks some. The table has approximately 220,000 clones, roughly 80% seen once. The sequencing input was peripheral blood. These TCRs come from a woman older than 75 with acute or convalescent COVID-19.

The genes are TRBV11-2 and TRBJ1-2, with D perhaps TRBD1 (5 bases). The CDR3 loop spans 13 amino acids. Trimming cost V 1 base and J 8 bases, with 11 bases left between them. CDR1 is SGHAT and CDR2 is FQNNGV in the germline V gene. The CDR3 DNA reads TGTGCCAGCAGCTTAGTTCAGGGATACGGCTACACCTTC. Translation gives CASSLVQGYGYTF. Looking up the rest from reference TRBV11-2 and TRBJ1-2 gives the full variable domain: EAGVAQSPRYKIIEKRQSVAFWCNPISGHATLYWYQQILGQGPKLLIQFQNNGVVDDSQLPKDRFSAERLKGVDSTLKIQPAKLEDSAVYLCASSLVQGYGYTFGSGTRLTVV.

Only one count was recorded for this clone. The chain joins TRBV7-3 to TRBJ2-2; 9 nucleotides align to TRBD1. The V gene end was trimmed by 4 bases and the J gene end by 4 bases; junction bases not matched to a gene: 4. Germline V gives CDR1 SGHTA, CDR2 FQGTGA. The CDR3 extends over 15 amino acids. The CDR3 nucleotides read TGTGCCAGCAGCTGGGGACAGGGACTCACCGGGGAGCTGTTTTTT. Translation: CASSWGQGLTGELFF. Full variable domain (outside the CDR3, taken from reference TRBV7-3 and TRBJ2-2): GAGVSQTPSNKVTEKGKYVELRCDPISGHTALYWYRQSLGQGPEFLIYFQGTGAADDSGLPNDRFFAVRPEGSVSTLKIQRTERGDSAVYLCASSWGQGLTGELFFGEGSRLTVL.

The rearrangement joins TRBV4-1 to TRBJ1-3; 7 bases align to TRBD1. Germline values: CDR1 MGHRA, CDR2 YSYEKL. This CDR3 has 16 residues. The V segment lost 0 bases and the J segment 4 bases; nucleotides outside the gene matches: 6. CDR3 bases: TGCGCCAGCAGCCAAGATTGGACAGGCGTGGGAAACACCATATATTTT. Encoded protein: CASSQDWTGVGNTIYF.

The chain couples TRBV6-2 or TRBV6-3 to TRBJ2-1; 16 bases are a match to TRBD2. The CDR3 sequence is 16 residues long. Germline lookup yields CDR1 MNHEY and CDR2 SVGEGT. V was pared by 4 bases and J by 9 bases, with 6 bases of the junction left unmatched. In nucleotides, the CDR3 is TGTGCCAGCAGTTTCCCCGGGACTAGCGGGAGGGGTGAGCAGTTCTTC. It is translated as CASSFPGTSGRGEQFF.

This chain joins TRBV4-3 and TRBJ2-2, with D possibly TRBD2 on 5 matching bases. The CDR3 is 15 residues long. Germline V gene sequence: CDR1 LGHNA, CDR2 YSLEER. The ends were cut back, 1 base at V and 2 bases at J, with 8 bases in the middle. CDR3 sequence reads: CASSQADSNTGELFF. The CDR3 DNA reads TGCGCCAGCAGCCAAGCGGACTCTAACACCGGGGAGCTGTTTTTT.

V usage is TRBV27 and J usage is TRBJ1-2; unclear D gene. The germline gives CDR1 MNHEY, CDR2 SMNVEV (reference sequence). Between the trimmed V and J ends, which lost 4 bases and 8 bases, there was a span of 17 bases. The CDR3 spans 14 residues. CDR3 sequence: CASSSDRGGSGYTF. In nucleotides, the CDR3 is TGTGCCAGCAGTTCGGATAGAGGCGGGTCGGGCTACACCTTC.

This clone was recorded only once. The rearrangement links TRBV11-2 to TRBJ2-2, with 13 bases matching TRBD2. The CDR3 contains 16 residues. The V segment lost 5 bases and the J segment 2 bases; nucleotides outside the gene matches: 2. Per germline, CDR1 SGHAT and CDR2 FQNNGV. In DNA form, the CDR3 reads TGTGCCAGCAGCCGGACTAGCGGGGGAAACACCGGGGAGCTGTTTTTT. Residues: CASSRTSGGNTGELFF. Using reference TRBV11-2 and TRBJ2-2 for the parts outside the CDR3, the full variable domain is EAGVAQSPRYKIIEKRQSVAFWCNPISGHATLYWYQQILGQGPKLLIQFQNNGVVDDSQLPKDRFSAERLKGVDSTLKIQPAKLEDSAVYLCASSRTSGGNTGELFFGEGSRLTVL.

The rearrangement joins TRBV5-1 to TRBJ2-2; D gene uncertain. V was trimmed by 1 base and J by 1 base, leaving 8 bases between them. Germline CDR1 SGHRS, CDR2 YFSETQ. The CDR3 has 15 residues. The DNA for the CDR3 is TGCGCCAGCAGCTTGACAGCCTTGAACACCGGGGAGCTGTTTTTT. This encodes CASSLTALNTGELFF.

The genes are TRBV19 and TRBJ1-3; D not resolved. The germline V and J ends were trimmed by 6 bases and 8 bases, with 14 bases remaining between them. The germline V gene encodes CDR1 LNHDA and CDR2 SQIVND (reference sequence). The CDR3 has 13 amino acids. The DNA for the CDR3 is TGTGCCAGTAGGATTCGACGGCAGGACACCATATATTTT. As protein: CASRIRRQDTIYF. Based on the CDR3 plus reference TRBV19 and TRBJ1-3, the full variable domain is DGGITQSPKYLFRKEGQNVTLSCEQNLNHDAMYWYRQDPGQGLRLIYYSQIVNDFQKGDIAEGYSVSREKKESFPLTVTSAQKNPTAFYLCASRIRRQDTIYFGEGSWLTVV.

V gene TRBV25-1 combines with J gene TRBJ1-2; D is possibly TRBD1 (6 bases). With 6 bases removed from V and 1 base from J, the gap between germline ends came to 9 bases. Germline V lookup: CDR1 MGHDK, CDR2 SYGVNS. This CDR3 is built from 13 residues. The CDR3 sequence: CASRQGHNYGYTF. In nucleotides, the CDR3 is TGTGCCAGCAGACAGGGACATAACTATGGCTACACCTTC.

This chain joins TRBV2 and TRBJ2-1; 7 bases align to TRBD1. With 10 bases clipped from V and 2 bases from J, the junction kept 5 bases outside the gene matches. The CDR3 sequence is 13 residues long. CDR1 and CDR2 from the germline V gene are SNHLY and FYNNEI. This chain's CDR3 is CATDRRTYNEQFF. DNA of the CDR3: TGTGCCACGGACAGGAGGACCTACAATGAGCAGTTCTTC.

CDR3 bases: TGCGCCAGCAGCTTGGCCAACGTAGCCATGCATGGCTACACCTTC. It specifies CASSLANVAMHGYTF. This chain links TRBV5-1 with TRBJ1-2; D unresolved. Germline CDR1 reads SGHRS; CDR2 reads YFSETQ. V lost 0 bases and J 6 bases, leaving 15 bases between the germline ends. CDR3 length equals 15 residues.

The chain carries TRBV6-5 and TRBJ2-5, with D possibly matching TRBD1 (5 bases). The CDR3 consists of 15 residues. The germline CDR1 and CDR2 sequences are MNHEY and SVGAGI. V was trimmed by 5 bases and J by 0 bases, leaving 13 bases between them. The CDR3 nucleotides are TGTGCCAGCAGTCCGAACCCCAGGGACCAAGAGACCCAGTACTTC. Its translation: CASSPNPRDQETQYF.

The chain joins TRBV28 to TRBJ2-7, with D hard to call. The CDR3 is 12 residues long. The V gene lost 5 bases and the J gene lost 6 bases, with 11 bases spanning the gap. CDR1 is MDHEN, CDR2 SYDVKM, per germline. The CDR3 here is CASSAPTGEQYF. Written as DNA, the CDR3 is TGTGCCAGCAGTGCCCCCACGGGCGAGCAGTACTTC.

The V call is TRBV27, the J call TRBJ2-7, with D tentatively TRBD1 (5 bases). Germline CDR1 is MNHEY and CDR2 is SMNVEV (reference sequence). This CDR3 region has 14 residues. V was clipped by 4 bases and J by 1 base, with 11 bases between them. The CDR3 nucleotides are TGTGCCAGCAGTTGGGCAGGGTCGTCCTACGAGCAGTACTTC. It translates to CASSWAGSSYEQYF.